This entry describes one T cell receptor (beta chain). Its antigen is not identified. These data come from a study of a mutant IDH1 vaccine in newly diagnosed glioma. At the level of the study: Vaccination followed radiotherapy alone by 4-6 weeks, or accompanied temozolomide cycles. Sex distribution of treated patients was around 62% male and 37.5% female; mean age was around 40 years. Prior therapy was radiotherapy, temozolomide, or both; most received both.

The method was immunoSEQ multiplex PCR; TCRdb's version includes in-frame clones alone and lacks a portion of them. The profile covers about 32,000 clones, with roughly 80% appearing a single time and more than 20% taken by the ten largest. As to time point: week 11, during vaccination. Each vaccine dose was 300 ug of mutant IDH1 20-mer peptide, with topical imiquimod. Looked up from germline, CDR1 is MGHRA and CDR2 is YSYEKL. This CDR3 region has 15 residues. The V gene end was trimmed by 0 bases and the J gene end by 7 bases; junction bases not matched to a gene: 8. This chain links TRBV4-1 with TRBJ1-1, with 7 bases fitting TRBD1. The clonotype was recovered from a man aged 25 to 45 with glioma. Material: PBMCs, obtained from a glioma patient whose treatment included an IDH1 peptide vaccine. In nucleotides, the CDR3 is TGCGCCAGCAGCCAAGAAGGGGCCTGGGACAGTGAAGCTTTCTTT. Protein sequence: CASSQEGAWDSEAFF.